This T cell receptor (beta chain) was identified during a study of T cells in Graves' hyperthyroidism and ophthalmopathy. Study information: At the time of initial diagnosis and before any treatment, peripheral blood was collected. Findings and caveats of the study: Blood also showed most of the thyroid clonotypes that were expanded above 0.001.

Thyroid ultrasound and orbital computed tomography, with clinical symptoms and serum thyroxine and TRAb, informed diagnoses. This clonotype was seen at least ten times. Its antigen is not known. Regions amplified from RNA transcripts were the TCR beta CDR3 regions. TCR CDR3 regions were first amplified by RT-PCR with HTBI primers. TCRdb re-derived calls from the multiplex PCR reads in MiXCR, one entry per CDR3 protein. The sample lists some 440,000 distinct CDR3 sequences, around 14% occurring once. Trimming removed 5 bases at V and 3 bases at J, with 14 bases between. This CDR3 comprises 14 residues. Germline assignment: CDR1 SEHNR and CDR2 FQNEAQ (reference sequence).

This sequence originates from a young woman with Graves' hyperthyroidism. The sequencing sample was made of blood. The V and J genes are TRBV7-9 and TRBJ2-7; D possibly uses TRBD1 or TRBD2 (5 bases each). DNA for the CDR3: TGTGCCAGCAGCCATACCGGGACGGACTACGAGCAGTACTTC. Translated: CASSHTGTDYEQYF.